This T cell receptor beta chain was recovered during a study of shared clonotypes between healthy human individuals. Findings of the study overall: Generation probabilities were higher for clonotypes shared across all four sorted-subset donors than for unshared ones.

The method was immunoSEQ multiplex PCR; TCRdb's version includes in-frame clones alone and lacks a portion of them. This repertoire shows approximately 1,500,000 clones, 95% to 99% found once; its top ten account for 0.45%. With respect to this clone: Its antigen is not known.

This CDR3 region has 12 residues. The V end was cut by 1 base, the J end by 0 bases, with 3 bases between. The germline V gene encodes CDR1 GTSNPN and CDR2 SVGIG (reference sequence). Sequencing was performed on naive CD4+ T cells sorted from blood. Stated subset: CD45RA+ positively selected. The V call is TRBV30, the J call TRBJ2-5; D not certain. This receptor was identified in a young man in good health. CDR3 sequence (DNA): TGTGCCTGGAGTGGGTACCAAGAGACCCAGTACTTC. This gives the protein CAWSGYQETQYF.